This entry concerns a single T cell receptor (beta chain). The antigen is not known. Germline CDR1 is MNHEY and CDR2 is SVGAGI. The CDR3 contains 15 residues. Trimming cost V 3 bases and J 4 bases; bases outside gene matches: 8. This entry is derived from a study of PD-1 blockade in classical Hodgkin lymphoma. Across the study: Patients got intravenous nivolumab 3 mg/kg every 2 weeks. Overall study findings and caveats: Reasons behind the repertoire differences stay unclear, perhaps disease activity or earlier therapy.

No patient escaped relapse after autologous stem cell transplantation, and brentuximab vedotin exposure varied. Complete response, partial response or progressive disease were the best responses. Profiled with immunoSEQ multiplex PCR; TCRdb holds only in-frame clones, not every one. The profile shows 20,000 to 25,000 clones, about 83% of them singletons. The sample consisted of peripheral blood mononuclear cells (PBMCs), taken before the second cycle of nivolumab. The genes are TRBV6-5 and TRBJ1-2; TRBD1 matches at 7 bases. This TCR was recovered from a human donor with classical Hodgkin lymphoma. Written as DNA, the CDR3 is TGTGCCAGCAGTTATTGGTCGGACAGGCCCTATGGCTACACCTTC. It codes for CASSYWSDRPYGYTF.